This is a list of T cell receptor beta chains from one sample in a study of blood T cell repertoires in COVID-19. Profiled with immunoSEQ multiplex PCR; TCRdb holds only in-frame clones, not every one. The repertoire holds about 85,000 clones, nearly 90% seen once, with 4.3% in the top ten. Material: peripheral blood. Receptor source: an elderly woman with active or convalescent COVID-19. The CDR3 runs from the conserved cysteine through the conserved F or W. The D gene is left open where the match is weak. Clone sizes are given selectively: once, few, many, or a class where the clone is expanded.

j_call d_call v_call clone_size cdr3_nt cdr3_aa
TRBJ1-2 NA TRBV19 NA TGTGCCAGTAGACCCACCCCCAGGGCTAACTATGGCTACACCTTC CASRPTPRANYGYTF
TRBJ2-2 TRBD2 TRBV7-3 NA TGTGCCAGCGGACTAGCGGGGTACACCGGGGAGCTGTTTTTT CASGLAGYTGELFF
TRBJ1-6 NA TRBV10-3 NA TGTGCCATCAGTGAGTCGAGGGATAATTCACCCCTCCACTTT CAISESRDNSPLHF
TRBJ2-2 NA TRBV29-1 few TGCAGCGTTTCTACAGGGATCAACACCGGGGAGCTGTTTTTT CSVSTGINTGELFF
TRBJ1-2 TRBD1 TRBV4-3 once TGCGCCAGCAGCCAAGGGGACAGGGGAGTTAATGGCTACACCTTC CASSQGDRGVNGYTF
TRBJ1-4 NA TRBV7-2 NA TGTGCCAGCAGCTTAGAGGGGTCGGGTGAAAAACTGTTTTTT CASSLEGSGEKLFF
TRBJ2-7 NA TRBV30 NA TGTGCCTGGAATCAGGGACTCTCCTACGAGCAGTACTTC CAWNQGLSYEQYF
TRBJ2-1 TRBD2 TRBV29-1 NA TGCAGCGTTGTAGGAGCGGGAGTTGTCGCAGAGAATGAGCAGTTCTTC CSVVGAGVVAENEQFF
TRBJ2-7 NA TRBV10-3 NA TGTGCCATCAGTGAGTCCCCAGGCATCGCCTACGAGCAGTACTTC CAISESPGIAYEQYF
TRBJ2-7 TRBD1 TRBV7-2 NA TGTGCCAGCAGGGAAGGACAGGGGGCGGGGGTCTACGAGCAGTACTTC CASREGQGAGVYEQYF
TRBJ2-5 NA TRBV5-8 NA TGTGCCAGCAGTCCGATAGCGGCAGAGACCCAGTACTTC CASSPIAAETQYF
TRBJ2-1 TRBD2 TRBV2 NA TGTGCCAGCATCGGGACTAGTAGTTTGGTTGAGCAGTTCTTC CASIGTSSLVEQFF
TRBJ2-3 TRBD2 TRBV2 NA TGTGCCAGCAAAGCGGGGACTAGCACAGATACGCAGTATTTT CASKAGTSTDTQYF
TRBJ2-3 NA TRBV9 NA TGTGCCAGCAGCGTAGGTGTGACGACGGGAGATACGCAGTATTTT CASSVGVTTGDTQYF
TRBJ1-4 NA TRBV12-5 NA TGTGCTAGTGGGAGACAGTCGAATGAAAAACTGTTTTTT CASGRQSNEKLFF
TRBJ1-2 NA TRBV28 NA TGTGCCAGCACTATATCACAGGGTGGCTACTATGGCTACACCTTC CASTISQGGYYGYTF
TRBJ1-4 NA TRBV5-8 NA TGTGCCAGCAGCCCACAGGGCTATGGCGAAAAACTGTTTTTT CASSPQGYGEKLFF
TRBJ2-5 TRBD1 TRBV19 NA TGTGCCAGTAGTAGGACAGGGTATGGGACCCAGTACTTC CASSRTGYGTQYF
TRBJ1-3 NA TRBV9 NA TGTGCCAGCAGCCTCGGAGGTGGAAACACCATATATTTT CASSLGGGNTIYF